Following are 17 T cell receptor beta chains from one sample sequenced in a study of T-cell reconstitution after alpha-beta-depleted transplantation in children. Preparing the TCRbeta library involved the use of unique molecular identifiers. TCRdb used MiXCR to reprocess the PCR reads, holding one entry per CDR3 protein. The sample gives 200,000 to 250,000 distinct CDR3 sequences, 20% to 30% of which show up once; approximately 2.5% is in the top ten. The material was PBMCs, obtained before TCRalphabeta/CD19-depleted stem cell transplant. The receptors originated from a girl aged 2 to 10 with Fanconi anemia, due to receive a stem cell transplant.

The rearrangement uses TRBV20-1 and TRBJ2-7, with 7 nucleotides matching TRBD2. Germline CDR1 DFQATT, CDR2 SNEGSKA (reference sequence). The CDR3 has 15 amino acids. The V gene end was trimmed by 0 bases and the J gene end by 1 base; junction bases not matched to a gene: 6. The CDR3 DNA follows: TGCAGTGCTAGAGACGCTTGGCGGGGGTCCTACGAGCAGTACTTC. Protein sequence: CSARDAWRGSYEQYF.

The chain employs TRBV5-1 and TRBJ2-7, with TRBD2 matching over 8 bases. Germline assignment: CDR1 SGHRS and CDR2 YFSETQ. CDR3 length: 13 amino acids. V gave up 6 bases and J gave up 0 bases; unmatched junction bases: 2. As DNA, the CDR3 is TGCGCCAGCAAGCGGGAGTTCTCCTACGAGCAGTACTTC. Protein: CASKREFSYEQYF.

At least ten counts were recorded for this clonotype. The gene calls are TRBV25-1 and TRBJ1-2, with D tentatively TRBD1 (6 bases). This CDR3 has 14 residues. Deletions cut 3 bases from V and 2 bases from J, with 10 bases between. The germline V gene encodes CDR1 MGHDK and CDR2 SYGVNS. The CDR3 DNA follows: TGTGCCAGCAGTGATCCGACAGGCAACTATGGCTACACCTTC. Its protein is CASSDPTGNYGYTF.

This clonotype was recorded a few times. The rearrangement uses TRBV6-2 or TRBV6-3 and TRBJ1-1; D remains unclear. The CDR3 is 14 residues long. Germline V gene lookup returns CDR1 MNHEY and CDR2 SVGEGT. Between the trimmed V and J ends, which lost 2 bases and 0 bases, there was a span of 7 bases. The CDR3 region is CASSYEVMNTEAFF. CDR3 in DNA: TGTGCCAGCAGTTACGAGGTGATGAACACTGAAGCTTTCTTT.

The rearrangement joins TRBV11-2 to TRBJ2-5; perhaps TRBD1 as D (6 bases). The CDR3 spans 15 residues. Per germline, CDR1 SGHAT and CDR2 FQNNGV. V lost 2 bases and J lost 0, with 10 bases in between. As DNA, the CDR3 is TGTGCCAGCAGCTTATACAGGGCGTACCAAGAGACCCAGTACTTC. Translating it yields CASSLYRAYQETQYF.

Many counts were recorded for this clonotype. V usage is TRBV9 and J usage is TRBJ2-2, with unresolved D. Between the trimmed V and J ends, which lost 0 bases and 3 bases, there was a span of 9 bases. CDR3 length: 15 amino acids. Germline V gene sequence: CDR1 SGDLS, CDR2 YYNGEE. This CDR3 is CASSVVPLYTGELFF. CDR3 nucleotides: TGTGCCAGCAGCGTAGTACCCCTTTACACCGGGGAGCTGTTTTTT.

The chain links TRBV5-1 to TRBJ2-1; 7 positions match TRBD1. Germline V gives CDR1 SGHRS, CDR2 YFSETQ. J lost 6 bases, V lost 1 base, and 7 bases had no gene match. The CDR3 is made up of 15 amino acids. CDR3 residues: CASSLSDWTGNEQFF. The CDR3 nucleotides are TGCGCCAGCAGCTTGTCAGACTGGACAGGCAATGAGCAGTTCTTC.

The table lists this clonotype with many counts. The genes are TRBV20-1 and TRBJ2-2, with TRBD2 matching 16 bases. The V and J ends lost 2 bases and 2 bases, in that order; junction bases with no gene match: 11. The germline CDR1 and CDR2 sequences are DFQATT and SNEGSKA (reference sequence). This CDR3 has 20 residues. The CDR3 coding sequence is TGCAGTGCTAGAAACACACCGGGACTAGCGGGGGGGATAAACACCGGGGAGCTGTTTTTT. Translation: CSARNTPGLAGGINTGELFF.

This chain uses TRBV7-6 with TRBJ2-7; the D is unclear. CDR3 length equals 15 residues. CDR1 and CDR2 (germline): SGHVS, FNYEAQ. Trimming cost V 1 base and J 6 bases, with 16 bases left between them. CDR3 protein: CASSLEWRTESEQYF. The CDR3 region has the DNA TGTGCCAGCAGCTTAGAGTGGCGAACGGAATCCGAGCAGTACTTC.

This clonotype was picked up many times. V and J are TRBV27 and TRBJ2-3; D not resolved. The CDR3 is 14 residues long. The V gene lost 3 bases and the J gene lost 1 base, with 8 bases spanning the gap. Germline V gene lookup returns CDR1 MNHEY and CDR2 SMNVEV (reference sequence). The CDR3 protein is CASSFLMGTDTQYF. Written as DNA, the CDR3 is TGTGCCAGCAGTTTTTTGATGGGCACAGATACGCAGTATTTT.

The rearrangement links TRBV20-1 to TRBJ2-1, with D perhaps TRBD2 (8 bases). With 6 bases removed from V and 4 bases from J, the gap between germline ends came to 22 bases. Germline V lookup: CDR1 DFQATT, CDR2 SNEGSKA (reference sequence). The CDR3 extends over 16 amino acids. Here the CDR3 reads CSAKGASGSIYNEQFF. The CDR3 region has the DNA TGCAGTGCCAAGGGGGCTAGCGGGTCGATATACAATGAGCAGTTCTTC.

This clonotype has a count of ten or more. The chain recombines TRBV7-3 with TRBJ2-1, with 10 nucleotides matching TRBD2. CDR3 length: 17 amino acids. Trimming took 1 base from V and 5 from J; bases not matched to a gene: 8. The germline V gene encodes CDR1 SGHTA and CDR2 FQGTGA. The CDR3 here is CASSLSLEREGHNEQFF. The CDR3 DNA reads as TGTGCCAGCAGCTTAAGCCTTGAGCGGGAGGGTCACAATGAGCAGTTCTTC.

The rearrangement joins TRBV5-1 to TRBJ2-2, with D hard to call. Germline CDR1 reads SGHRS; CDR2 reads YFSETQ. This CDR3 comprises 14 residues. Trimming shortened V by 3 bases and J by 3 bases, and 9 bases separated the two germline ends. CDR3 sequence reads: CASSSDPYTGELFF. In DNA form, the CDR3 reads TGCGCCAGCAGCTCTGACCCGTACACCGGGGAGCTGTTTTTT.

This clonotype was seen only a few times. The chain has TRBV6-1 and TRBJ2-4, with TRBD1 as a possible D gene (5 bases). The CDR3 length is 16 residues. Trimming stripped 5 bases from V and 0 bases from J, with 14 bases between. Germline loops: CDR1 MNHNS, CDR2 SASEGT. The CDR3 DNA reads TGTGCCAGCAGTCCCATAGGGGTCTCAGCCAAAAACATTCAGTACTTC. This gives the protein CASSPIGVSAKNIQYF.

The V and J genes are TRBV29-1 and TRBJ2-3; D uncertain. The CDR3 runs to 10 residues. Trimming left V 4 bases short and J 11 bases short, with 10 bases between. Germline-derived CDR1 and CDR2 are SQVTM and ANQGSEA. The CDR3 DNA reads as TGCAGCGTTGGGCTCGAGCAGCAGTATTTT. Its protein product is CSVGLEQQYF.

The chain joins TRBV20-1 to TRBJ2-1, with D possibly being TRBD1 (5 bases). V lost 0 bases and J lost 9, with 18 bases in between. In germline, CDR1 is DFQATT, CDR2 SNEGSKA (reference sequence). The CDR3 sequence is 15 residues long. Here the CDR3 reads CSARDRWTSQLEQFF. CDR3 nucleotides: TGCAGTGCTAGAGATAGGTGGACATCCCAGCTTGAGCAGTTCTTC.

This clonotype has just one count. This rearrangement joins TRBV20-1 to TRBJ2-7; D is unclear. The CDR3 spans 13 residues. Germline V gives CDR1 DFQATT, CDR2 SNEGSKA (reference sequence). With 5 bases removed from V and 0 bases from J, the gap between germline ends came to 11 bases. CDR3 DNA: TGCAGTGCTTGGCCTAGAGCCTCCTACGAGCAGTACTTC. Translating it yields CSAWPRASYEQYF.